Here is one T cell receptor beta chain with its context. Its antigen is undetermined. This CDR3 spans 12 amino acids. Germline V gives CDR1 SGHRS, CDR2 YFSETQ. V was pared by 7 bases and J by 3 bases, with 8 bases between. Semi-nested PCR with Nested Universal Primer A followed constant-region reverse priming of full-length variable regions. MiXCR was run by TCRdb on the 5' RACE reads, yielding one entry per CDR3 protein. The table records thousands of distinct CDR3 sequences, 45% to 70% of them present only once. Cells sorted as Tregs were CD4+, CD25+ and CD127-/low. General study findings and limits: The larger-cohort validation was restricted to a single TCR beta V-J rearrangement rather than whole repertoires. Tumor-infiltrating Treg TCR alpha and beta sequences overlapped most with tumor naive CD4+ T cells, then blood naive.

The chain uses TRBV5-1 and TRBJ2-1; no definite D call. The TCR comes from a female donor with breast cancer. Source material: Tregs sorted from a lymph node. CDR3 in amino acids: CASATDYNEQFF. In DNA form, the CDR3 reads TGCGCCAGCGCGACCGACTACAATGAGCAGTTCTTC.